The present T cell receptor beta chain was sequenced within a study of cytomegalovirus exposure and HLA in healthy donors. Points from the study as a whole: The study designated roughly 160 TCR beta chains cytomegalovirus-associated.

Worth noting for this clone: Its antigen remains unidentified.

It was with 60 Vbeta and 13 Jbeta primers that the PCR ran. Sequencing was performed with immunoSEQ multiplex PCR; in TCRdb, only in-frame clones are kept and a portion is missing. This table holds around 170,000 clones, around 86% found once. Trimming took 0 bases from V and 6 from J, leaving 11 bases between them. CDR1 and CDR2 (germline): SEHNR, FQNEAQ (reference sequence). The CDR3 extends over 14 amino acids. Sequences were obtained from PBMCs. The V gene is TRBV7-9, the J gene TRBJ1-2, with D tentatively TRBD1 (5 bases). This clonotype originated in a woman under 30 in good health and CMV-seronegative. The CDR3 here is CASSLAAGWDGYTF. The CDR3 nucleotides read TGTGCCAGCAGCTTAGCGGCAGGGTGGGATGGCTACACCTTC.